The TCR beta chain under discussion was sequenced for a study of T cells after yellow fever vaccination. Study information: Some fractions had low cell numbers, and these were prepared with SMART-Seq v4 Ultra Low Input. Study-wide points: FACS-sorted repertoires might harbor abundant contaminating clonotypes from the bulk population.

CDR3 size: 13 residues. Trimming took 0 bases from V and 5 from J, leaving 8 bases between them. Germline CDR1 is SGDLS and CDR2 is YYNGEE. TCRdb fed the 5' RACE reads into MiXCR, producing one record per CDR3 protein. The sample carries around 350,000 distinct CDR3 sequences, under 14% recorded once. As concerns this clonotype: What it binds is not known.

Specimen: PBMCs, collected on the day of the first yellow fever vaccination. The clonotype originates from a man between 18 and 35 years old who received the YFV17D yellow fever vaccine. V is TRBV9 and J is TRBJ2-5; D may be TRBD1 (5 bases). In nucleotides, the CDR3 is TGTGCCAGCAGCGTAGCAGGGTGGGAGACCCAGTACTTC. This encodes CASSVAGWETQYF.